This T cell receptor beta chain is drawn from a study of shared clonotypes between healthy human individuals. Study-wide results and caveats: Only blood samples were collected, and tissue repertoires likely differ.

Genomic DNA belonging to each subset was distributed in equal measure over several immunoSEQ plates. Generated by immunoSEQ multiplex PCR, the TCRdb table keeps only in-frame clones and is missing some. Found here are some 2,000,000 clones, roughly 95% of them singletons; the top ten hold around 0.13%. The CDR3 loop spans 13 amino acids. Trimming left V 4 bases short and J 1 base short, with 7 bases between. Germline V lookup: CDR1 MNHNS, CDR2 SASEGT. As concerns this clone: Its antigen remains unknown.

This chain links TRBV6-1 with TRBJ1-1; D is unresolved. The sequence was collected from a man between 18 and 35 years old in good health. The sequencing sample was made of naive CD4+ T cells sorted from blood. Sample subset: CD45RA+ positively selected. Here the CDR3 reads CASSGGPNTEAFF. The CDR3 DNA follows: TGTGCCAGCAGTGGCGGCCCGAACACTGAAGCTTTCTTT.